This T cell receptor (beta chain) was obtained from a study of vaccination effects on CD4 cells after COVID-19. As for the study in general: Post-vaccine specimens arrived a median 72 days past the second dose.

The assay was immunoSEQ multiplex PCR, and TCRdb's table has in-frame clones only and misses some. There are 60,000 to 90,000 clones in the sample; about 81% occur only once, and more than 1% lies in the top ten. Under the ViraFEST assay, PBMC were stimulated with viral peptide pools so that antigen-specific CD4+ T cells expanded. Sequencing was performed afterwards. Following culture for about 11 days, CD4+ T cells were isolated. Vaccine administered to participants consisted of two doses of either BNT162b2 or mRNA-1273. Remarks on this clone: What it binds is unknown.

The sample here was CD4+ T cells from PBMCs cultured with HCoV-229E spike peptides, taken after COVID-19 vaccination. This TCR derives from a human donor who received a COVID-19 vaccine.

The CDR3 here is CASCGRVGEKLFF. In DNA, the CDR3 is TGTGCCAGCTGCGGCAGGGTGGGTGAAAAACTGTTTTTT. This chain connects TRBV7-2 to TRBJ1-4, with D perhaps matching TRBD1 (5 bases). The CDR3 sequence is 13 residues long. Germline lookup yields CDR1 SGHTA and CDR2 FQGNSA. Trimming left V 8 bases short and J 7 bases short, with 14 bases between.